The clone carrying this T cell receptor beta chain was found many times. The antigen remains undetermined. The data derive from a study of T cells in Graves' hyperthyroidism and ophthalmopathy. Study background: Peripheral blood was secured at the point of initial diagnosis, before any treatment.

Whole-study findings and limits: Peripheral blood also featured most of the thyroid clonotypes expanded above 0.001.

Amplified TCR beta CDR3 regions derived from RNA transcripts. HTBI primers were employed in a first-round RT-PCR of the TCR CDR3. TCRdb used MiXCR to reprocess the multiplex PCR reads, holding one entry per CDR3 protein. Of a few hundred thousand distinct CDR3 sequences listed, roughly 19% are singletons. Clinical symptoms, serum thyroxine and TRAb, thyroid ultrasound and orbital computed tomography together formed the diagnostic basis. Sample: blood. The clonotype originates from a man aged 50-59 years with Graves' ophthalmopathy.

CDR3 residues: CASTRLQQGDEQFF. The CDR3 region has the DNA TGTGCCAGCACAAGGCTTCAACAAGGAGATGAGCAGTTCTTC. This chain uses TRBV9 with TRBJ2-1, with no clear D. The CDR3 totals 14 residues. Germline loops: CDR1 SGDLS, CDR2 YYNGEE. The V end was cut by 6 bases, the J end by 8 bases, with 18 bases between.